A single sample is the source of the 21 T cell receptor beta chains below, sequenced in a study of Ad26.COV2.S vaccination and SARS-CoV-2 variants. Documented treatment: about 20 received Ad26.COV2.S at low or high dose, single or two shots; about 5 received placebo; per-sample allocation not given. Samples analyzed were those drawn on day 63 after the first vaccine or placebo injection. Using immunoSEQ multiplex PCR, the repertoire was profiled, and TCRdb retains in-frame clones only, with some absent. The data hold 350,000 to 500,000 clones, with less than 95% observed a single time. The sequencing here drew on peripheral blood, taken in a trial of Ad26.COV2.S vaccine versus placebo. These receptors all stem from a person between 18 and 59 years old who received the Ad26.COV2.S COVID-19 vaccine or a placebo.

This clone was detected only once. This chain joins TRBV19 and TRBJ2-3, with D perhaps matching TRBD1 (5 bases). The CDR3 is 11 amino acids. V shed 4 bases and J shed 7 bases, with 6 bases lying between them. CDR1 and CDR2 (germline): LNHDA, SQIVND (reference sequence). The CDR3 nucleotides are TGTGCCAGTAGTAGGGGCAATACGCAGTATTTT. This translates into CASSRGNTQYF.

The chain links TRBV10-3 to TRBJ2-6, with 7 bases lining up with TRBD1. This CDR3 has 20 residues. Germline V gene lookup returns CDR1 ENHRY and CDR2 SYGVKD. V gave up 3 bases and J gave up 0 bases; unmatched junction bases: 14. The CDR3 here is CAISERGPFGANSGANVLTF. CDR3 in DNA: TGTGCCATCAGTGAAAGGGGGCCTTTCGGGGCGAACTCTGGGGCCAACGTCCTGACTTTC.

The chain links TRBV6-2 or TRBV6-3 to TRBJ2-7; 12 positions agree with TRBD2. The CDR3 is 16 residues long. Germline CDR1 and CDR2: MNHEY and SVGEGT. Losses at the gene ends were 6 bases for V and 5 bases for J; bases not matched to a gene: 11. This CDR3 is CASSRLTWTSGNEQYF. Written as DNA, the CDR3 is TGTGCCAGCAGCCGCTTGACCTGGACTAGCGGGAACGAGCAGTACTTC.

This clone was counted once. The gene calls are TRBV5-1 and TRBJ2-7, with TRBD2 matching over 8 bases. This CDR3 is built from 16 residues. Per germline, CDR1 SGHRS and CDR2 YFSETQ. V was clipped by 4 bases and J by 5 bases; unmatched bases: 14. The CDR3 nucleotides are TGCGCCAGCAGCGCGTTGGATAGCGGGAATAGTGACGAGCAGTACTTC. The encoded protein is CASSALDSGNSDEQYF.

The rearrangement uses TRBV19 and TRBJ2-1, with 8 bases that match TRBD2. The CDR3 runs 15 residues. Germline CDR1 LNHDA, CDR2 SQIVND (reference sequence). Losses at the gene ends were 2 bases for V and 4 bases for J; bases not matched to a gene: 4. The CDR3 nucleotides are TGTGCCAGTAGTATATCGAGCGGGGGATACAATGAGCAGTTCTTC. Translated: CASSISSGGYNEQFF.

The V call is TRBV4-2, the J call TRBJ1-1, with 7 bases identical to TRBD1. The germline CDR1 and CDR2 sequences are LGHNA and YNFKEQ. The junction had 15 bases not matched to a gene; V was cut back by 3 bases and J by 2 bases. This CDR3 is 18 amino acids long. Here the CDR3 DNA reads TGTGCCAGCAGCCACCAACCGACAGGGCGGTTTGCTAACACTGAAGCTTTCTTT. Amino acids: CASSHQPTGRFANTEAFF.

This clone was observed a single time. The rearrangement links TRBV11-2 to TRBJ1-1; the D gene is possibly TRBD1 (6 bases). The germline CDR1 and CDR2 sequences are SGHAT and FQNNGV. V lost 0 bases and J lost 0, with 11 bases in between. The CDR3 covers 16 residues. DNA of the CDR3: TGTGCCAGCAGCTTAGATCGGACAGTGTTGAACACTGAAGCTTTCTTT. Protein sequence: CASSLDRTVLNTEAFF.

The chain has TRBV5-1 and TRBJ2-6, with 7 bases aligning to TRBD1. The germline gives CDR1 SGHRS, CDR2 YFSETQ. The J segment lost 0 bases and the V segment lost 1 base, leaving 4 bases of the junction unmatched. This CDR3 contains 17 residues. The CDR3 here is CASSLWGQSSGANVLTF. The CDR3 bases are TGCGCCAGCAGCTTGTGGGGACAGAGCTCTGGGGCCAACGTCCTGACTTTC.

This chain links TRBV5-4 with TRBJ1-1, with D possibly matching TRBD1 (6 bases). Germline V gene lookup returns CDR1 SGHNT and CDR2 YYREEE (reference sequence). The ends were cut back, 4 bases at V and 1 base at J, with 11 bases in the middle. There are 14 residues in the CDR3. CDR3 region: CASSRTRGNTEAFF. CDR3 nucleotide sequence: TGTGCCAGCAGCAGGACCAGGGGGAACACTGAAGCTTTCTTT.

This chain links TRBV28 with TRBJ1-1, with TRBD1 as a possible D gene (6 bases). V lost 7 bases and J 6 bases, leaving 18 bases between the germline ends. The CDR3 runs 14 residues. From germline, CDR1 is MDHEN and CDR2 SYDVKM. The CDR3 sequence: CASTSQGLVPEAFF. The CDR3 DNA is TGTGCCAGCACATCACAGGGATTGGTTCCTGAAGCTTTCTTT.

The chain carries TRBV7-9 and TRBJ1-2, with 7 bases lining up with TRBD1. Germline V CDR1 and CDR2: SEHNR, FQNEAQ (reference sequence). V was pared by 5 bases and J by 6 bases, with 12 bases of the junction left unmatched. This CDR3 comprises 15 residues. CDR3 bases: TGTGCCAGCAGCCCACCAGACAGGGTTCGGGATGGCTACACCTTC. Amino acids: CASSPPDRVRDGYTF.

In DNA, the CDR3 is TGTGCCAGCAGCTCACCCGGGAGGGAAAGATACTACGAGCAGTACTTC. Amino acids: CASSSPGRERYYEQYF. The chain combines TRBV11-2 with TRBJ2-7; 8 nucleotides line up with TRBD2. CDR1 is SGHAT and CDR2 is FQNNGV in the germline V gene. The V and J ends lost 4 bases and 3 bases, in that order; junction bases with no gene match: 11. The CDR3 contains 16 residues.

The chain combines TRBV9 with TRBJ2-5; 9 nucleotides align to TRBD1. After removal of 4 bases from V and 4 bases from J, the junction contained 11 bases not matched to a gene. Germline lookup yields CDR1 SGDLS and CDR2 YYNGEE. The CDR3 runs to 16 residues. The CDR3 sequence: CASSPPGDRGGETQYF. The CDR3, as DNA: TGTGCCAGCAGCCCTCCGGGTGACAGGGGGGGAGAGACCCAGTACTTC.

The chain combines TRBV14 with TRBJ2-7; a possible D gene is TRBD1 (6 bases). CDR1 is SGHDN, CDR2 FVKESK, per germline. The CDR3 covers 15 residues. Trimming took off 4 bases at V and 1 base at J, with 14 bases between the two ends. In DNA form, the CDR3 reads TGTGCCAGCAGCCGTTTACAGGGTCGTTCCTACGAGCAGTACTTC. The encoded protein is CASSRLQGRSYEQYF.

The chain joins TRBV25-1 to TRBJ2-7; TRBD1 agrees at 7 bases. The CDR3 sequence is 14 residues long. The J segment lost 1 base and the V segment lost 2 bases, leaving 2 bases of the junction unmatched. The germline V gene encodes CDR1 MGHDK and CDR2 SYGVNS. DNA of the CDR3: TGTGCCAGCAGTGAAGGGGACAGATCCTACGAGCAGTACTTC. It encodes CASSEGDRSYEQYF.

This rearrangement joins TRBV11-3 to TRBJ2-2; D is perhaps TRBD2 (6 bases). The ends were cut back, 0 bases at V and 6 bases at J, with 8 bases in the middle. CDR1 and CDR2 (germline): SGHNT, YENEEA. This CDR3 spans 14 amino acids. The CDR3 nucleotides read TGTGCCAGCAGCTTAGAAACGGGAGCCGGGGAGCTGTTTTTT. It yields the protein CASSLETGAGELFF.

The chain is built from TRBV21-1 and TRBJ2-7; the table's D call of TRBD1 was not tested on the DNA. TRBV21-1 is a known pseudogene. The CDR3 has 15 amino acids. The CDR3 reads CASSKVGGRPYEQYF. CDR3 DNA: TGTGCCAGCAGCAAAGTAGGGGGCAGACCCTACGAGCAGTACTTC.

Written as DNA, the CDR3 is TGTGCCAGCAGCGACTACGGGACAGGGGCCGGGGAGCTGTTTTTT. Encoded protein: CASSDYGTGAGELFF. This sequence joins TRBV9 and TRBJ2-2, with 10 nucleotides matching TRBD1. The CDR3 covers 15 residues. Germline-derived CDR1 and CDR2 are SGDLS and YYNGEE. V trimming: 3 bases; J trimming: 6 bases; junction bases outside the gene matches: 5.

The chain carries TRBV5-4 and TRBJ2-2, with D tentatively TRBD2 (6 bases). This CDR3 spans 14 amino acids. The germline V and J ends were trimmed by 2 bases and 6 bases, with 11 bases remaining between them. The germline V gene has CDR1 SGHNT and CDR2 YYREEE (reference sequence). The CDR3 region has the DNA TGTGCCAGCAGCTTCGGGAGTAAGGCCGGGGAGCTGTTTTTT. Amino acids: CASSFGSKAGELFF.

V gene TRBV12-3 or TRBV12-4 combines with J gene TRBJ2-4; 7 positions match TRBD2. V lost 7 bases to trimming and J lost 2 bases; unmatched junction nucleotides: 2. The CDR3 extends over 13 amino acids. The CDR3 protein is CASTGRTKNIQYF. CDR3 nucleotides: TGTGCCAGCACCGGGAGGACCAAAAACATTCAGTACTTC.

In its sample, this clone was seen a few times. The chain combines TRBV9 with TRBJ2-7, with TRBD2 matching 8 bases. With V trimmed by 0 bases and J by 5 bases, 4 bases remained unmatched. Germline-derived CDR1 and CDR2 are SGDLS and YYNGEE. This CDR3 has 14 amino acids. CDR3 region: CASSVDGRAHEQYF. The CDR3 nucleotides are TGTGCCAGCAGCGTAGACGGGAGGGCCCACGAGCAGTACTTC.